This entry lists 8 T cell receptor beta chains sequenced from one sample in a study of early T cells in non-severe SARS-CoV-2 infection. TCRdb used MiXCR to reprocess the 5' RACE reads, holding one entry per CDR3 protein. The sample has 97,000 or so distinct CDR3 sequences, around 13% seen once. Sequencing was carried out using whole blood. Source of these receptors: an adult who was a healthcare worker with PCR-confirmed SARS-CoV-2 infection or an uninfected control (not recorded which).

The gene calls are TRBV29-1 and TRBJ2-5, with TRBD1 matching over 9 bases. Germline-derived CDR1 and CDR2 are SQVTM and ANQGSEA. The CDR3 extends over 14 amino acids. J was trimmed by 6 bases and V by 5 bases; bases with no gene match: 10. Here the CDR3 reads CSVHRQGEIQTQYF. DNA for the CDR3: TGCAGCGTTCACCGACAGGGGGAGATACAGACCCAGTACTTC.

This clonotype was detected many times. The genes are TRBV7-9 and TRBJ1-3; the D gene is possibly TRBD1 (6 bases). This CDR3 is built from 15 residues. Germline CDR1 SEHNR, CDR2 FQNEAQ (reference sequence). V was trimmed by 5 bases and J by 3 bases, leaving 14 bases between them. CDR3 protein: CASSPQGMGGNTIYF. In nucleotides, the CDR3 is TGTGCCAGCAGCCCACAGGGAATGGGTGGAAACACCATATATTTT.

This clonotype was seen more than once but under ten times. V is TRBV29-1 and J is TRBJ1-2, with TRBD1 matching over 7 bases. Germline values: CDR1 SQVTM, CDR2 ANQGSEA. Losses at the gene ends were 6 bases for V and 7 bases for J; bases not matched to a gene: 17. The CDR3 consists of 15 residues. The CDR3 is CSVSPSRGDLFGYTF. CDR3 in DNA: TGCAGCGTCTCCCCTTCCAGGGGGGACCTTTTTGGCTACACCTTC.

This clonotype was picked up many times. The rearrangement joins TRBV20-1 to TRBJ1-6; a weak D match, TRBD1 (5 bases). Germline V gene sequence: CDR1 DFQATT, CDR2 SNEGSKA (reference sequence). This CDR3 has 13 amino acids. Trimming stripped 3 bases from V and 8 bases from J, with 11 bases between. CDR3 in amino acids: CSASGDSYSPLHF. The DNA of the CDR3 is TGCAGTGCTAGTGGCGACAGTTATTCACCCCTCCACTTT.

This clonotype was seen at least ten times. The chain employs TRBV29-1 and TRBJ2-1, with TRBD1 identical over 9 bases. The V and J ends lost 3 bases and 1 base, in that order; junction bases with no gene match: 1. Per germline, CDR1 SQVTM and CDR2 ANQGSEA. CDR3 length equals 14 residues. In DNA, the CDR3 is TGCAGCGTTGAGGGGACAGGGTCCTACAATGAGCAGTTCTTC. Translation: CSVEGTGSYNEQFF.

V is TRBV7-9 and J is TRBJ1-3, with D possibly TRBD1 on 6 matching bases. V dropped 5 bases and J dropped 3 bases, with 17 bases sitting between them. CDR1 is SEHNR and CDR2 is FQNEAQ in the germline V gene (reference sequence). The CDR3 is 16 amino acids. In nucleotides, the CDR3 is TGTGCCAGCAGCCACATGACAGGAGTTGTTGGAAACACCATATATTTT. The encoded protein is CASSHMTGVVGNTIYF.

Ten or more counts support this clonotype. The chain couples TRBV28 to TRBJ2-1; TRBD2 aligns across 9 bases. There are 16 residues in the CDR3. Germline V gene data show CDR1 as MDHEN and CDR2 as SYDVKM. V was clipped by 2 bases and J by 1 base; unmatched bases: 3. CDR3 in amino acids: CASSLAGGGSYNEQFF. The CDR3 DNA is TGTGCCAGCAGTTTAGCGGGAGGGGGTTCCTACAATGAGCAGTTCTTC.

This clonotype was seen more than once but under ten times. The V and J genes are TRBV5-1 and TRBJ1-4; TRBD1 might be the D (5 bases). The CDR3 is 14 amino acids. Germline lookup yields CDR1 SGHRS and CDR2 YFSETQ. The V and J ends lost 3 bases and 7 bases respectively, with 13 bases between them. In nucleotides, the CDR3 is TGCGCCAGCAGCTCCCTGGGGCGCGGTGAAAAACTGTTTTTT. Translating gives CASSSLGRGEKLFF.